The rows below give T cell receptor beta chains drawn from one sample of a study of response to subunit inactivated influenza vaccine. Each CDR3 protein gets one entry after TCRdb re-called the RT-PCR reads with MiXCR. The sample holds more than 400,000 distinct CDR3 sequences, roughly 11% seen once. The sequencing here drew on PBMCs from blood, taken roughly 48 days after vaccination. The receptors were sampled from a man aged 45-65 years who received an inactivated influenza vaccine. Both conserved end residues are part of each CDR3. Each record gives: V gene, J gene, CDR3 protein.

TRBV12-3/TRBV12-4	TRBJ2-3	CASSLSEGPDTQYF
TRBV5-6	TRBJ2-1	CASSLVSGSEQFF
TRBV5-1	TRBJ1-3	CASSLTSPGQNSGNTIYF
TRBV9	TRBJ2-3	CASSVGPQRGLTDTQYF
TRBV20-1	TRBJ2-7	CSASLLAGDYEQYF
TRBV20-1	TRBJ2-1	CSAGRRGANYNEQFF
TRBV7-9	TRBJ1-2	CASSPRVAYTF
TRBV14	TRBJ2-2	CASSQDVGRAGELFF
TRBV2	TRBJ2-7	CASCWGSSDEQYF
TRBV6-1	TRBJ2-3	CASSGQVRGTQYF
TRBV5-6	TRBJ1-1	CASSLTTRSTEAFF
TRBV12-3/TRBV12-4	TRBJ2-1	CASSLARLAPNEQFF
TRBV5-1	TRBJ2-3	CASSLEQAADTQYF
TRBV10-3	TRBJ1-5	CAISPGGPNQPQHF
TRBV28	TRBJ2-7	CASSSPGTGGAYEQYF
TRBV4-3	TRBJ2-1	CASSQGRGQQFF
TRBV9	TRBJ2-7	CASSLGGSEYEQYF
TRBV29-1	TRBJ2-2	CSVEGPFGELFF
TRBV5-1	TRBJ2-3	CASSLDSGRDTQYF
TRBV15	TRBJ2-1	CATSRTSGRANEQFF
TRBV10-3	TRBJ2-1	CAINLTRYDEQFF
TRBV6-2/TRBV6-3	TRBJ1-2	CASSYSISPYGYTF
TRBV7-8	TRBJ2-7	CASSPMGTAKYEQYF
TRBV12-3/TRBV12-4	TRBJ2-3	CASGTSTDTQYF
TRBV12-3/TRBV12-4	TRBJ1-4	CASSFRRNNEKLFF
TRBV3-1	TRBJ2-7	CASSLGWAVNSYEQYF
TRBV20-1	TRBJ1-1	CSARQPRTGRMRTEAFF
TRBV7-9	TRBJ2-7	CASSLAILAEQYF
TRBV5-1	TRBJ2-7	CASSLTSETYEQYF
TRBV7-2	TRBJ2-7	CASSQNPRGDEQYF
TRBV11-2	TRBJ2-7	CASSLNRGKLPYEQYF
TRBV12-3/TRBV12-4	TRBJ2-1	CASSLRGDSVLSEQFF
TRBV6-5	TRBJ2-5	CASSYSNRNQETQYF
TRBV25-1	TRBJ2-2	CASSELLASNTGELFF
TRBV28	TRBJ2-5	CASSSTPSETQYF
TRBV28	TRBJ2-1	CAWGLSSYNEQFF
TRBV28	TRBJ2-3	CASSLQARGTGKTGGSDTQYF
TRBV5-1	TRBJ2-6	CASSRPLISGANVLTF
TRBV5-5	TRBJ2-7	CASSLRVTLNYEQYF
TRBV4-1	TRBJ2-3	CASSQAHLSTDTQYF
TRBV7-8	TRBJ2-1	CASSSPRLAGGPGYNEQFF
TRBV12-3/TRBV12-4	TRBJ1-1	CASSPEGTYTEAFF
TRBV28	TRBJ2-2	CASSLGTGVTGELFF
TRBV12-3/TRBV12-4	TRBJ1-4	CASSLVLRYGRDTTLNEKLFF
TRBV4-2	TRBJ2-5	CASSQDWAGGSSLETQYF
TRBV5-1	TRBJ2-1	CASSLDGTGLYNEQFF
TRBV20-1	TRBJ1-4	CSARPGQGSEKLFF
TRBV7-2	TRBJ2-2	CASSRNRGGELFF
TRBV11-2	TRBJ1-2	CASSLAQQGYGYTF
TRBV7-2	TRBJ2-5	CASSWRDRVQETQYF
TRBV4-3	TRBJ1-3	CASSSKAPTGGLGNTIYF
TRBV5-1	TRBJ1-1	CASEGQGMNTEAFF
TRBV11-3	TRBJ2-1	CASSLVGQGDEQFF
TRBV6-1	TRBJ1-5	CASSPGQGASQPQHF
TRBV20-1	TRBJ1-4	CSARRPVNEKLFF
TRBV20-1	TRBJ2-1	CSAPHLLAGHNEQFF
TRBV6-5	TRBJ1-1	CASSYSLVNTEAFF